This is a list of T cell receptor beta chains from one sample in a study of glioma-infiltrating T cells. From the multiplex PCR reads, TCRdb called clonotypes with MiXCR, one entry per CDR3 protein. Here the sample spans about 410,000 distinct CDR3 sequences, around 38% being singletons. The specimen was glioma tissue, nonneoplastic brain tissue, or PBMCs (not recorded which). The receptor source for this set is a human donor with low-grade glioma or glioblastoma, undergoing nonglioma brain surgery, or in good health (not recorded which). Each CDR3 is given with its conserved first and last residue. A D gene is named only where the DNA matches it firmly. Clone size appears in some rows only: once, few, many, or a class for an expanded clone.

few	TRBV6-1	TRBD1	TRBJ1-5	TGTGCCAGCAGTCGGACAGGGGAAGGACATCAGCCCCAGCATTTT	CASSRTGEGHQPQHF
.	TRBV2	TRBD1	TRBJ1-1	TGTGCCAGCAGGACGGACAGGACCCCGAACACTGAAGCTTTCTTT	CASRTDRTPNTEAFF
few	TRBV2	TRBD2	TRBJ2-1	TGTGCCAGCAGGGCTGGCCTAGCGGATTACAATGAGCAGTTCTTC	CASRAGLADYNEQFF
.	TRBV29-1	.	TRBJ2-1	TGCAGCGTGGCCGTGGGGAATGAGCAGTTCTTC	CSVAVGNEQFF
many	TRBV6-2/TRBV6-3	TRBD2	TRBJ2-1	TGTGCCAGCAATTTAGCGGGAGGGAGCAATGAGCAGTTCTTC	CASNLAGGSNEQFF
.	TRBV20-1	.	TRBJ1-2	TGCAGTGCTAGTGTGGCAGGGGCTCATGGCTACACCTTC	CSASVAGAHGYTF
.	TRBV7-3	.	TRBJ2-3	TGTGCCAGCAGCTTAGGGTCCGGGAGAGGGTGGGCAGATACGCAGTATTTT	CASSLGSGRGWADTQYF
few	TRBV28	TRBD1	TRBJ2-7	TGTGCCAGCAGTCCCGGGACAGGGGTCACTAGAAGCTCCTACGAGCAGTACTTC	CASSPGTGVTRSSYEQYF
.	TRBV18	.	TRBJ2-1	TGTGCCAGCTCACCACCGGGGACAAACACGGGCAATGAGCAGTTCTTC	CASSPPGTNTGNEQFF
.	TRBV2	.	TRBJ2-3	TGTGCCAGCAGTGATGTGGATACGCAGTATTTT	CASSDVDTQYF
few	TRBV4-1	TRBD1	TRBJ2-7	TGCGCCAGCAGCCAGGGACAGGACTACGAGCAGTACTTC	CASSQGQDYEQYF
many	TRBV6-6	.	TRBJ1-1	TGTGCCAGCAGTTACTGGGGGAGAGCTTTCTTT	CASSYWGRAFF
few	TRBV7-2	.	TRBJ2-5	TGTGCCAGCAGCTTAATATCCGGGATAGGAGAGACCCAGTACTTC	CASSLISGIGETQYF
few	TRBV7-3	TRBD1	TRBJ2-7	TGTGCCAGCAGCTTTACCGGGACAGGGGTATCCTACGAGCAGTACTTC	CASSFTGTGVSYEQYF
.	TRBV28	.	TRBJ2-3	TGTGCCAGCAGTTTGCTCTCGGACCGGTGGGCAGATACGCAGTATTTT	CASSLLSDRWADTQYF
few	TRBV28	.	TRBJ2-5	TGTGCCAGCAGTTTATCGGGTTCCAGGGAGACCCAGTACTTC	CASSLSGSRETQYF
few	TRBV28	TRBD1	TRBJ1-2	TGTGCCAGCAGGCCGTTCTCCAGGGGGTTTGGCTACACCTTC	CASRPFSRGFGYTF
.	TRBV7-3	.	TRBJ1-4	TGCGCCAGCAGCCGGTACGGGGGAACTAATGAAAAACTGTTTTTT	CASSRYGGTNEKLFF
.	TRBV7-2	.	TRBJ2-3	TGTGCCAGCAGCTCCCAAATAACAGATACGCAGTATTTT	CASSSQITDTQYF
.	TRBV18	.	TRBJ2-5	TGTGCCAGCTCACCTAAACCTTGGGACGCACAAGAGACCCAGTACTTC	CASSPKPWDAQETQYF
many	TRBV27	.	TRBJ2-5	TGTGCCAGCAGTTTATCTGGAGGACGTCAAGAGACCCAGTACTTC	CASSLSGGRQETQYF
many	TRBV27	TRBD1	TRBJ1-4	TGTGCCAGCAGTTTATTAAGGACAGGGATAGGGGAAAAACTGTTTTTT	CASSLLRTGIGEKLFF
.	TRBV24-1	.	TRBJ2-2	TGTGCCACCAGTGAAACAGGGCGATTCACCGGGGAGCTGTTTTTT	CATSETGRFTGELFF
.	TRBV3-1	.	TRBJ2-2	TGTGCCAGCAGCCAGGCCCATAGGCGGGCCGGGGAGCTGTTTTTT	CASSQAHRRAGELFF
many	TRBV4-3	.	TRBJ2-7	TGCGCCAGCAGCCAAGATATAAATTTCGGACAGCAGTACTTC	CASSQDINFGQQYF
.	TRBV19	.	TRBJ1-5	TGTGCCAGTACCCCCCGGGGCTTAAGAGGCAATCAGCCCCAGCATTTT	CASTPRGLRGNQPQHF
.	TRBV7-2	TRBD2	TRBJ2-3	TGTGCCAGCAGCTTAACGCGGGAGGTCGGAGATACGCAGTATTTT	CASSLTREVGDTQYF
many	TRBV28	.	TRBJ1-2	TGTGCCAGCAGTTTGGCAGATAACTATGGCTACACCTTC	CASSLADNYGYTF
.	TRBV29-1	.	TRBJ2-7	TGCAGCGTTGGTGACTCTGACTACGAGCAGTACTTC	CSVGDSDYEQYF
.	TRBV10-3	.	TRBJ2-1	TGTGCCATCAGTGATCCGGGTGGCGGCTCCTACAATGAGCAGTTCTTC	CAISDPGGGSYNEQFF
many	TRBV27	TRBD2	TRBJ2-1	TGTGCCAGCAGAGGACTAGCCCTCCACTCCTACAATGAGCAGTTCTTC	CASRGLALHSYNEQFF
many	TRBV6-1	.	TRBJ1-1	TGTGCCAGCAGTGAACTGGGCAGGAACACTGAAGCTTTCTTT	CASSELGRNTEAFF
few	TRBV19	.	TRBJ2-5	TGTGCCAGTAGTATGATGGAGACCCAGTACTTC	CASSMMETQYF
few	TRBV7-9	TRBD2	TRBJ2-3	TGTGCCAGCAGCTCGGTAGCGGGAGGTTTAGATACGCAGTATTTT	CASSSVAGGLDTQYF
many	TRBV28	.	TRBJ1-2	TGTGCCAGCAGTGCCTACCAAAGGGGTGGCTACACCTTC	CASSAYQRGGYTF
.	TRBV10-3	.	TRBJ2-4	TGTGCCATCAGTTCCGGGGCGCGAGAAAACATTCAGTACTTC	CAISSGARENIQYF
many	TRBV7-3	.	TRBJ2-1	TGTGCCAGCAGCCGAGGGCCCAGAAATGAGCAGTTCTTC	CASSRGPRNEQFF
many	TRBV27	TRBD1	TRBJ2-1	TGTGCCAGCAGTCAGGACAGGGGGACGGAGGATGAGCAGTTCTTC	CASSQDRGTEDEQFF
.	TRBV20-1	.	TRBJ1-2	TGCAGTCCCTTTGGGGGTTCAGGACACCAGGATGGCTACACCTTC	CSPFGGSGHQDGYTF
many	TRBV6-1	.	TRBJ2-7	TGTGCCAGCAGTCCCCGTTCTGGGCGCGAGCAGTACTTC	CASSPRSGREQYF
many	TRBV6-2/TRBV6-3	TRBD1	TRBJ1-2	TGTGCCAGCAGTTACTTGGGGACAGCAAGCTACACCTTC	CASSYLGTASYTF
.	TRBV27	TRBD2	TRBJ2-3	TGTGCCAGCAGTTCCATAACCGTCGGAGCGGGAGCCACAGATACGCAGTATTTT	CASSSITVGAGATDTQYF
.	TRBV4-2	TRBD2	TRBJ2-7	TGTGCCAGCAGCCCCTGGGGGACTAGCGGCTCCTACGAGCAGTACTTC	CASSPWGTSGSYEQYF
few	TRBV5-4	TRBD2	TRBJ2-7	TGTGCCAGCAGCCGCGGGGGAACTAGCACCTCCTACGAGCAGTACTTC	CASSRGGTSTSYEQYF
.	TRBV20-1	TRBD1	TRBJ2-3	TGCAGTGCCGGGAAGGGGACAGGGGTCACAGCTACGCAGTATTTT	CSAGKGTGVTATQYF